This is a list of T cell receptor beta chains from one sample in a study of cytomegalovirus exposure and HLA in healthy donors. Libraries were prepared by immunoSEQ multiplex PCR; TCRdb keeps only in-frame clonotypes and omits some of them. The data contain under 75,000 clones, around 85% of them seen just once; the ten biggest clones take up under 3.5%. Specimen: PBMCs. Every receptor here comes from a man aged 25 to 45 in good health and CMV-seronegative. Each CDR3 is given with its conserved first and last residue. D genes are given only for firm matches. For some rows the clone size is stated as once, few or many, or as a class when expanded; others skip it.

>TRBV2|once|.|TRBJ2-1
CASIFISGGATYNEQFF
TGTGCCAGCATTTTTATCAGTGGGGGGGCAACATACAATGAGCAGTTCTTC
>TRBV5-1|once|.|TRBJ2-5
CASSLSSTSETQYF
TGCGCCAGCAGCTTGAGTAGCACGTCCGAGACCCAGTACTTC
>TRBV6-1|once|.|TRBJ2-2
CASSSDSQSGELFF
TGTGCCAGCAGTTCGGACTCCCAGTCCGGGGAGCTGTTTTTT
>TRBV21-1|medium-sized|.|TRBJ1-2
CASSKALFIGMNGYTF
TGTGCCAGCAGCAAAGCGCTTTTCATCGGGATGAATGGCTACACCTTC
>TRBV18|.|.|TRBJ1-5
CASSLGENSNQPQHF
TGTGCCAGCTCTCTCGGGGAAAATAGCAATCAGCCCCAGCATTTT
>TRBV4-1|.|TRBD1|TRBJ1-3
CASSQRGGTGGNTIYF
TGCGCCAGCAGCCAAAGGGGAGGGACAGGGGGCAACACCATATATTTT
>TRBV6-5|few|.|TRBJ1-5
CASRIRVYSNQPQHF
TGTGCCAGCAGAATCCGGGTTTATAGCAATCAGCCCCAGCATTTT
>TRBV4-3|few|.|TRBJ2-2
CASSQENEGRAHTGELFF
TGCGCCAGCAGCCAAGAGAATGAGGGAAGGGCCCACACCGGGGAGCTGTTTTTT
>TRBV15|once|.|TRBJ2-5
CATSTRGNQETQYF
TGTGCCACCAGCACCCGGGGGAACCAAGAGACCCAGTACTTC
>TRBV6-6|.|TRBD2|TRBJ2-1
CASRETSGRNEQFF
TGTGCCAGCAGGGAGACTAGCGGGAGGAATGAGCAGTTCTTC
>TRBV14|.|.|TRBJ1-2
CASSYTYGLGYTF
TGTGCCAGCAGCTATACATATGGTTTGGGCTACACCTTC
>TRBV5-1|.|.|TRBJ1-2
CASSFMAENYGYTF
TGCGCCAGCAGCTTTATGGCGGAAAACTATGGCTACACCTTC
>TRBV30|few|.|TRBJ1-5
CAWGKEGRGPQHF
TGTGCCTGGGGTAAGGAGGGACGTGGGCCCCAGCATTTT
>TRBV5-1|.|TRBD2|TRBJ2-1
CASSSSSGVGNEQFF
TGCGCCAGCAGCTCCTCAAGCGGGGTGGGCAATGAGCAGTTCTTC
>TRBV5-1|.|.|TRBJ2-7
CASSLWQHRTYVAGRTYEQYF
TGCGCCAGCAGCTTGTGGCAGCACCGAACTTATGTGGCAGGGCGAACCTACGAGCAGTACTTC
>TRBV15|.|TRBD1|TRBJ1-5
CATSREDRGLGQPQHF
TGTGCCACCAGCAGAGAGGACAGGGGGCTTGGGCAGCCCCAGCATTTT
>TRBV19|.|TRBD2|TRBJ2-7
CASSWGGEQYF
TGTGCCAGCTCCTGGGGGGGCGAGCAGTACTTC
>TRBV29-1|.|TRBD2|TRBJ2-5
CSVGSGVGETQYF
TGCAGCGTTGGAAGCGGGGTAGGCGAGACCCAGTACTTC
>TRBV7-6|.|.|TRBJ2-1
CASSRDSYNEQFF
TGTGCCAGCAGCCGGGACTCATACAATGAGCAGTTCTTC
>TRBV9|.|TRBD2|TRBJ2-2
CASSLKVTSVANTGELFF
TGTGCCAGCAGTCTTAAAGTGACTAGCGTAGCGAACACCGGGGAGCTGTTTTTT
>TRBV6-1|.|TRBD2|TRBJ2-3
CASEPGGSTDTQYF
TGTGCCAGCGAACCGGGAGGGAGCACAGATACGCAGTATTTT
>TRBV27|.|.|TRBJ2-5
CASSPIDRMGTQYF
TGTGCCAGCAGTCCGATCGACAGGATGGGGACCCAGTACTTC
>TRBV6-1|.|TRBD2|TRBJ2-3
CASSATSGRSDTQYF
TGTGCCAGCAGTGCGACTAGCGGGAGATCAGATACGCAGTATTTT
>TRBV11-3|.|TRBD2|TRBJ2-2
CASSLGLGRTGELFF
TGTGCCAGCAGCCTCGGACTAGGCCGCACCGGGGAGCTGTTTTTT
>TRBV6-4|.|.|TRBJ1-1
CASSASMNTEAFF
TGTGCCAGCAGTGCATCTATGAACACTGAAGCTTTCTTT
>TRBV7-3|once|.|TRBJ2-3
CASSSGGADTQYF
TGTGCCAGCAGCTCGGGCGGGGCAGATACGCAGTATTTT
>TRBV7-3|.|.|TRBJ2-2
CASSSVERRDTGELFF
TGTGCCAGCAGCTCCGTGGAGCGGCGCGACACCGGGGAGCTGTTTTTT
>TRBV4-3|few|.|TRBJ1-5
CASSLRPPGEIGNQPQHF
TGCGCCAGCAGCCTCAGACCCCCGGGGGAAATTGGCAATCAGCCCCAGCATTTT
>TRBV9|.|.|TRBJ1-2
CASSAWTEKYGYTF
TGTGCCAGCAGCGCCTGGACAGAAAAGTATGGCTACACCTTC
>TRBV11-3|.|.|TRBJ2-3
CASSLGFRGFFTDTQYF
TGTGCCAGCAGCTTAGGGTTTAGGGGCTTCTTCACAGATACGCAGTATTTT
>TRBV5-1|.|.|TRBJ1-1
CASRFEGEEAFF
TGCGCCAGCAGGTTCGAGGGAGAAGAAGCTTTCTTT
>TRBV7-9|.|.|TRBJ2-2
CASSLIRIAATNTGELFF
TGTGCCAGCAGCTTAATCCGGATAGCGGCAACGAACACCGGGGAGCTGTTTTTT
>TRBV21-1|.|.|TRBJ1-6
CASSWQGTVALHF
TGTGCCAGCAGCTGGCAGGGGACGGTGGCCCTCCACTTT
>TRBV19|.|.|TRBJ2-1
CASSKQGPGSYNEQFF
TGTGCCAGTAGTAAACAGGGCCCGGGCTCCTACAATGAGCAGTTCTTC
>TRBV5-1|.|.|TRBJ1-4
CASSFVSRPAEKLFF
TGCGCCAGCAGCTTTGTGTCGCGTCCCGCTGAAAAACTGTTTTTT
>TRBV9|.|TRBD1|TRBJ1-1
CASSARQGMNTEAFF
TGTGCCAGCAGCGCGCGACAGGGCATGAACACTGAAGCTTTCTTT
>TRBV30|.|TRBD2|TRBJ2-1
CALGRAGGREQFF
TGTGCCCTGGGGAGGGCGGGAGGTCGTGAGCAGTTCTTC